Sequencing of this T cell receptor beta chain was carried out in a study of control samples from healthy donors and cancer patients. This table comes from immunoSEQ multiplex PCR, and its TCRdb copy is limited to in-frame clones, with some not included. Of approximately 150,000 clones listed, around 94% are singletons. Germline CDR1 reads SNHLY; CDR2 reads FYNNEI. CDR3 size: 15 residues. V shed 6 bases, J shed 1 base, and the junction held 0 bases outside the gene matches. The sample was blood. This sequence joins TRBV2 and TRBJ2-2, with 12 bases matching TRBD2. The TCR sequence derives from a man in his forties in good health. The DNA of the CDR3 is TGTGCCAGCAGGGGACTAGCGGGGAACACCGGGGAGCTGTTTTTT. This codes for CASRGLAGNTGELFF.